This passage covers 9 T cell receptor beta chains from one sample sequenced in a study of blood T cell repertoires in COVID-19 (dated by TCRdb to 2019 to 2021). To prepare the library, the immunoSEQ multiplex PCR assay was applied. TCRdb re-hosts the immuneACCESS table, in-frame sequences only. Its copies lack some clones; in the studies checked, an unresolved V gene accounts for under half of them, and the cause for the rest is not known. The sample table records around 230,000 clones; 88% of these occur just once. The top ten hold 2.5% to 3% of the sample. The source material was PBMCs or T cells enriched from blood (not recorded which). These receptors all come from a young woman who had recovered from COVID-19.

This chain uses TRBV19 with TRBJ1-4; D is possibly TRBD1 (6 bases). V lost 6 bases and J lost 0, with 11 bases in between. From germline, CDR1 is LNHDA and CDR2 SQIVND (reference sequence). The CDR3 length is 15 residues. The CDR3 DNA sequence: TGTGCCAGTAGCTACAGGGTCGCAACTAATGAAAAACTGTTTTTT. Its translation: CASSYRVATNEKLFF.

J is TRBJ1-2 and V is TRBV19; D may be TRBD1 (5 bases). V dropped 8 bases and J dropped 4 bases, with 17 bases sitting between them. Looked up from germline, CDR1 is LNHDA and CDR2 is SQIVND (reference sequence). The CDR3 runs 14 residues. Here the CDR3 reads CASGTGGRVYGYTF. CDR3 in DNA: TGTGCCAGTGGAACGGGGGGACGGGTCTATGGCTACACCTTC.

The V and J genes are TRBV7-8 and TRBJ1-1; the D gene is possibly TRBD1 (5 bases). CDR3 length equals 14 residues. From germline, CDR1 is SGHVS and CDR2 FQNEAQ. V was shortened by 0 bases and J by 8 bases, with 13 bases between the two germline ends. The CDR3 nucleotides are TGTGCCAGCAGCTTAGCCCGACGCGGGGGAGAAGCTTTCTTT. It translates to CASSLARRGGEAFF. Complete variable domain (other parts from reference TRBV7-8 and TRBJ1-1): GAGVSQSPRYKVAKRGQDVALRCDPISGHVSLFWYQQALGQGPEFLTYFQNEAQLDKSGLPSDRFFAERPEGSVSTLKIQRTQQEDSAVYLCASSLARRGGEAFFGQGTRLTVV.

This chain links TRBV12-3 or TRBV12-4 with TRBJ2-5, with D perhaps TRBD2 (7 bases). V lost 5 bases and J 9 bases, leaving 13 bases between the germline ends. This CDR3 has 12 residues. The CDR3, as DNA: TGTGCCAGCAGTCTTAGGGGGGGTTCCCAGTACTTC. This translates into CASSLRGGSQYF.

The chain has TRBV3-1 (or the pseudogene TRBV3-2) and TRBJ1-2; 7 nucleotides align to TRBD1. The germline CDR1 and CDR2 sequences are LGHDT and YNNKEL (reference sequence). V shed 4 bases and J 4 bases; nucleotides not matched to a gene: 6. This CDR3 contains 14 residues. The CDR3 DNA sequence: TGTGCCAGCAGCCTTTCGAGACAGGGCTATGGCTACACCTTC. Amino acids: CASSLSRQGYGYTF.

This rearrangement joins TRBV5-1 to TRBJ2-7; TRBD2 agrees at 7 bases. CDR3 length: 15 residues. J was trimmed by 3 bases and V by 4 bases; bases with no gene match: 10. Germline V CDR1 and CDR2: SGHRS, YFSETQ. Written as DNA, the CDR3 is TGCGCCAGCAGCCCCAGGGAGGGGACCCTCTACGAGCAGTACTTC. Translation gives CASSPREGTLYEQYF.

This chain joins TRBV11-2 and TRBJ2-4; 8 bases match TRBD1. This CDR3 contains 15 residues. V lost 5 bases, J lost 8 bases, and 11 bases stayed unmatched. Per germline, CDR1 SGHAT and CDR2 FQNNGV. The CDR3 sequence is CASSEGQGLVDIQYF. DNA for the CDR3: TGTGCCAGCAGCGAAGGACAGGGTCTAGTAGACATTCAGTACTTC.

The chain has TRBV7-9 and TRBJ2-7; 7 positions agree with TRBD1. Germline-derived CDR1 and CDR2 are SEHNR and FQNEAQ (reference sequence). This CDR3 is 15 amino acids long. With V trimmed by 5 bases and J by 0 bases, 7 bases remained unmatched. DNA of the CDR3: TGTGCCAGCAGCCCCCGGGACAGACCCTCCTACGAGCAGTACTTC. Its translation is CASSPRDRPSYEQYF.

The chain recombines TRBV6-5 with TRBJ1-2; no clear D. CDR3 length equals 13 residues. Germline V gene lookup returns CDR1 MNHEY and CDR2 SVGAGI. The V end was cut by 3 bases, the J end by 3 bases, with 8 bases between. The CDR3 DNA sequence: TGTGCCAGCAGTTATGCGCCGGACTATGGCTACACCTTC. Its protein product is CASSYAPDYGYTF.